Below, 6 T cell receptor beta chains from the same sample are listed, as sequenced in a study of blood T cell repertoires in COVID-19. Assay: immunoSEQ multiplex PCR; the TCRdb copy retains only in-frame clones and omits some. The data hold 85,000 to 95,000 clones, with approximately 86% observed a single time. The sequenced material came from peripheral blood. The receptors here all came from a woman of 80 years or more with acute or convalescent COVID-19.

The CDR3 loop reads CASSSRGSTLGGGYTF. The CDR3 DNA reads TGTGCCAGCAGTTCACGGGGCAGCACCCTCGGGGGTGGCTACACCTTC. The chain recombines TRBV6-6 with TRBJ1-2; TRBD1 might be the D (5 bases). The CDR3 sequence is 16 residues long. V lost 4 bases and J lost 7, with 22 bases in between. The germline V gene encodes CDR1 MNHNY and CDR2 SVGAGI (reference sequence).

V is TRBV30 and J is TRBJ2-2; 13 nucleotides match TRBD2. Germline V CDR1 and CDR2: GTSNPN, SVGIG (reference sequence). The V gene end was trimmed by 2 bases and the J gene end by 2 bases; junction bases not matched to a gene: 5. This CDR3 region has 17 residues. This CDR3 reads CAWSSWTSGGNTGELFF. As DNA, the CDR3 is TGTGCCTGGAGTTCTTGGACTAGCGGGGGTAACACCGGGGAGCTGTTTTTT.

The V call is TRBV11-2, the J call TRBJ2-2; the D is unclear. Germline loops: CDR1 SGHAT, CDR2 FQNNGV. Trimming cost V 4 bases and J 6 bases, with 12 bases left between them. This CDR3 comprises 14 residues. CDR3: CASSSQWSPGELFF. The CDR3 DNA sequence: TGTGCCAGCAGCTCACAGTGGTCCCCCGGGGAGCTGTTTTTT.

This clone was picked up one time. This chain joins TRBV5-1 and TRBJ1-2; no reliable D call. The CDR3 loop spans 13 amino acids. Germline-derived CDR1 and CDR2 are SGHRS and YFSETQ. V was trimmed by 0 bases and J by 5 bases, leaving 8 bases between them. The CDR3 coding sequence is TGCGCCAGCAGCTTGGCCTACAGTTATGGCTACACCTTC. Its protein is CASSLAYSYGYTF.

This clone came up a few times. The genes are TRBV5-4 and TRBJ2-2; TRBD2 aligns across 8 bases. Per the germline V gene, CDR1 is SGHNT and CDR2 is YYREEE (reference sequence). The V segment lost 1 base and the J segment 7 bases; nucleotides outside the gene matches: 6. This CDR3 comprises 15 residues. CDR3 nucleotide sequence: TGTGCCAGCAGCTTGTTCCTAGCGGGTGGCGGGGAGCTGTTTTTT. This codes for CASSLFLAGGGELFF.

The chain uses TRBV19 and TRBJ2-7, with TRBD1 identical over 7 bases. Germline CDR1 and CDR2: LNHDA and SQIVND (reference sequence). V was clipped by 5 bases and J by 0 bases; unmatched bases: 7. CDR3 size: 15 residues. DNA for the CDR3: TGTGCCAGTAGTCAACAGGGGATCCCCTCCTACGAGCAGTACTTC. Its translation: CASSQQGIPSYEQYF.